These 5 T cell receptor beta chains were sequenced from one sample in a study of monozygotic twins with inflammatory bowel disease. TCRdb re-analyzed the 5' RACE reads; it lists each CDR3 protein once, without DNA. Recorded for this sample: some 83,000 distinct CDR3 sequences. The sequencing input was blood. The receptors stem from a human donor with ulcerative colitis or Crohn's disease, or a healthy co-twin of an affected twin (not recorded which).

The chain employs TRBV12-3 or TRBV12-4 and TRBJ1-5; TCRdb indicates TRBD1, and absent DNA this call remains unverified. The CDR3 runs 14 residues. This CDR3 reads CASSLRGSNQPQHF.

The chain is built from TRBV7-8 and TRBJ2-1; the TCRdb call, TRBD1, lacks DNA for checking. This CDR3 comprises 14 residues. Germline V gene lookup returns CDR1 SGHVS and CDR2 FQNEAQ. The CDR3 sequence: CASSFQGRNNEQFF.

CDR3 region: CASSYQVYQGYEQYF. The chain couples TRBV6-5 to TRBJ2-7; TCRdb outputs TRBD1, but without DNA this stays unchecked. Looked up from germline, CDR1 is MNHEY and CDR2 is SVGAGI. The CDR3 spans 15 residues.

This rearrangement joins TRBV4-2 to TRBJ1-4; TCRdb reports TRBD1, a call that lacks DNA to check it against. The CDR3 sequence is 15 residues long. Looked up from germline, CDR1 is LGHNA and CDR2 is YNFKEQ. CDR3 amino acids: CASSQPLGRNEKLFF.

V is TRBV24-1 and J is TRBJ2-1; TCRdb selects TRBD1, and the lack of DNA leaves this call unchecked. Looked up from germline, CDR1 is KGHDR and CDR2 is SFDVKD. CDR3 size: 19 residues. CDR3 in amino acids: CATSDSTDRVRPSYNEQFF.